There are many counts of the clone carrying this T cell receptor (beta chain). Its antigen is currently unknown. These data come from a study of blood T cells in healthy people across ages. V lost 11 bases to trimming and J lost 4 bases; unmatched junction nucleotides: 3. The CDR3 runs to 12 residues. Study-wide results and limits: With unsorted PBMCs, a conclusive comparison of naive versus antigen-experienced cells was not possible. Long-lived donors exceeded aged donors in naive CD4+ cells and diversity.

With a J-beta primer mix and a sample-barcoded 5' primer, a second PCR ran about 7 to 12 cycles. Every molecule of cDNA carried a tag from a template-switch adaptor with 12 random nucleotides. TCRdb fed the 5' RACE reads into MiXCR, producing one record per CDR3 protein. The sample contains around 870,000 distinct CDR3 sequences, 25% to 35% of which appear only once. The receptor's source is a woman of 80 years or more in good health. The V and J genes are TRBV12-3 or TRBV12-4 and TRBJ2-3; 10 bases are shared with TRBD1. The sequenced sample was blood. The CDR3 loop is CAGGQGADTQYF. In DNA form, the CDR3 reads TGTGCCGGCGGACAGGGGGCAGATACGCAGTATTTT.